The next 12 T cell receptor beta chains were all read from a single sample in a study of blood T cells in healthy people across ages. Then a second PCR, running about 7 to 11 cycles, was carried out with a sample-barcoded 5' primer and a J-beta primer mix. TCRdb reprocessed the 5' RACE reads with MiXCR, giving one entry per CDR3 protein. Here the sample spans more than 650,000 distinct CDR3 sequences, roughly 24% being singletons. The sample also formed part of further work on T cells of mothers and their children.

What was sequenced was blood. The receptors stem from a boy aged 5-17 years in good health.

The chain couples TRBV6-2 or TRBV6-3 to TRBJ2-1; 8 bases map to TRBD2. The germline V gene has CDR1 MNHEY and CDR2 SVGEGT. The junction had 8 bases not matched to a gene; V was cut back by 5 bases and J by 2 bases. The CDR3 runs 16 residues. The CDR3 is CASSPWTSPTYNEQFF. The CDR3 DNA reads TGTGCCAGCAGTCCTTGGACTAGCCCGACCTACAATGAGCAGTTCTTC.

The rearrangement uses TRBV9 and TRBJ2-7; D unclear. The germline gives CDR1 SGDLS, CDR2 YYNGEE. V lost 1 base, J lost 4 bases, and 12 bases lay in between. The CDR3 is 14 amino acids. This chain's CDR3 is CASSVTESSYEQYF. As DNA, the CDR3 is TGTGCCAGCAGCGTAACAGAATCATCATACGAGCAGTACTTC.

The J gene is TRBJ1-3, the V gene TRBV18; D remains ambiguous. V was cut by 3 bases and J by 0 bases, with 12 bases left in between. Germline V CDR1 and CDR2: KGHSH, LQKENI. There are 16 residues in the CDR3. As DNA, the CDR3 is TGTGCCAGCTCACCGGCGGTAGGGAGCTCTGGAAACACCATATATTTT. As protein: CASSPAVGSSGNTIYF.

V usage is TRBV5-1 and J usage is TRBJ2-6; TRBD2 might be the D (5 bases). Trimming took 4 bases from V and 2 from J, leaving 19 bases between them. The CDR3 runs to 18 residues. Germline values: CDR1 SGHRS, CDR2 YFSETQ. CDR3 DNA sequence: TGCGCCAGCAGCCCGGCGGTTCGGGGATCTCCTGGGGCCAACGTCCTGACTTTC. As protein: CASSPAVRGSPGANVLTF.

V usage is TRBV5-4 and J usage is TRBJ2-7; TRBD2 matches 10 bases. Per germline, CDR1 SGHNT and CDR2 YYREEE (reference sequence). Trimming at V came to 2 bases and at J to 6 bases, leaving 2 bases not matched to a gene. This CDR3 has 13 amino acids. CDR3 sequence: CASSLAGGLEQYF. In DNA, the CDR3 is TGTGCCAGCAGCTTAGCGGGGGGGCTCGAGCAGTACTTC.

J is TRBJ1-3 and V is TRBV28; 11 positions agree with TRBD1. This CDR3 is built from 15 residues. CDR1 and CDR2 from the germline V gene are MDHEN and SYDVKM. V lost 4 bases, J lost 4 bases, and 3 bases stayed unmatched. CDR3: CASSSGQGAGNTIYF. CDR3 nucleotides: TGTGCCAGCAGTTCCGGACAGGGGGCCGGAAACACCATATATTTT.

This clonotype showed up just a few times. Here the CDR3 DNA reads TGTGCCACCAGTGATGCAGACAGGGTCGCCGGGGAGCTGTTTTTT. Translation gives CATSDADRVAGELFF. The chain carries TRBV24-1 and TRBJ2-2; 7 positions agree with TRBD1. This CDR3 region has 15 residues. The V and J ends lost 3 bases and 6 bases, in that order; junction bases with no gene match: 6. Per the germline V gene, CDR1 is KGHDR and CDR2 is SFDVKD.

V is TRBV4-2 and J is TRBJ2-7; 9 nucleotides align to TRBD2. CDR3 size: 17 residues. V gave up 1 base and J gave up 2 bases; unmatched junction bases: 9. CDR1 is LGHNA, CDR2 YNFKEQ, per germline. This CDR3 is CASSQVVPSGAAYEQYF. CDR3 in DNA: TGTGCCAGCAGCCAAGTCGTCCCTAGCGGGGCCGCCTACGAGCAGTACTTC.

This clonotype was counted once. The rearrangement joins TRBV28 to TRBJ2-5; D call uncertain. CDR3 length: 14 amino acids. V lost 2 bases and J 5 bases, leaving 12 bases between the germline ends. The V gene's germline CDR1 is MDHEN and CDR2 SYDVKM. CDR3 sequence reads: CASSLRPEAETQYF. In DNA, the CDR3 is TGTGCCAGCAGTTTACGCCCTGAAGCTGAGACCCAGTACTTC.

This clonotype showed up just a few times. CDR3: CASGLVQGAGETQYF. The CDR3 nucleotides are TGTGCTAGTGGTTTGGTACAGGGGGCGGGGGAGACCCAGTACTTC. The chain carries TRBV12-5 and TRBJ2-1; TRBD1 aligns across 9 bases. The J call may be wrong; the DNA end is better matched by TRBJ2-5. CDR1 LGHNT and CDR2 FRNRAP come from the germline V gene. The CDR3 sequence is 15 residues long.

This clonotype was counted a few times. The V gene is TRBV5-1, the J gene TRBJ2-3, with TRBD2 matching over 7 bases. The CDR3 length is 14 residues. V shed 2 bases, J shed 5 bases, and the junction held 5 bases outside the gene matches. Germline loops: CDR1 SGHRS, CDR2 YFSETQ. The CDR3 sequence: CASSFGTMRDTQYF. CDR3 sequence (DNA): TGCGCCAGCAGCTTCGGGACTATGCGAGATACGCAGTATTTT.

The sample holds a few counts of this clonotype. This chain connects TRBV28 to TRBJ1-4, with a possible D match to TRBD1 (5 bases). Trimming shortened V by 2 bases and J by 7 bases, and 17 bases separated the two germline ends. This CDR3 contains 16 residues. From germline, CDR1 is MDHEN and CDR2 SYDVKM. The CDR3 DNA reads TGTGCCAGCAGTTTAGATGGGCCGGCAGGGAGTGAAAAACTGTTTTTT. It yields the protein CASSLDGPAGSEKLFF.